The 10 T cell receptor beta chains below all came from one sample that was sequenced in a study of blood T cell repertoires in COVID-19. Data came from immunoSEQ multiplex PCR; TCRdb stores just in-frame clones and leaves some out. The table lists 98,000 or so clones, approximately 88% of them singletons. The sequenced sample was peripheral blood. The receptors stem from a man in his 60s with acute or convalescent COVID-19.

V and J are TRBV9 and TRBJ2-7; 9 nucleotides agree with TRBD2. The CDR3 runs 16 residues. Per germline, CDR1 SGDLS and CDR2 YYNGEE. V shed 3 bases, J shed 3 bases, and the junction held 10 bases outside the gene matches. The CDR3 coding sequence is TGTGCCAGCAGCGGCCTAGCGGGGAGGTCGGTCTACGAGCAGTACTTC. This gives the protein CASSGLAGRSVYEQYF.

This rearrangement joins TRBV19 to TRBJ2-2, with D hard to call. V dropped 3 bases and J dropped 8 bases, with 16 bases sitting between them. Looked up from germline, CDR1 is LNHDA and CDR2 is SQIVND (reference sequence). The CDR3 length is 15 residues. CDR3 amino acids: CASSIVPTALGELFF. The DNA for the CDR3 is TGTGCCAGTAGTATCGTCCCGACTGCCCTGGGGGAGCTGTTTTTT.

This clone was observed a few times. The chain links TRBV21-1 to TRBJ2-1; TRBD1 is the table's D call, not checked against the DNA. TRBV21-1 is listed as a pseudogene. The CDR3 length is 13 residues. CDR3 in amino acids: CASSPETGNEQFF. For the CDR3, the DNA is TGTGCCAGCAGCCCCGAAACAGGGAATGAGCAGTTCTTC.

V gene TRBV5-4 combines with J gene TRBJ1-6; the match to TRBD1 covers 9 bases. In germline, CDR1 is SGHNT, CDR2 YYREEE (reference sequence). CDR3 length: 14 residues. Germline trimming cut 4 bases from V and 6 bases from J; bases unmatched to any gene: 2. CDR3 protein: CASSEGQGNSPLHF. CDR3 bases: TGTGCCAGCAGCGAGGGACAGGGTAATTCACCCCTCCACTTT. Full variable domain (rest looked up from reference TRBV5-4 and TRBJ1-6): ETGVTQSPTHLIKTRGQQVTLRCSSQSGHNTVSWYQQALGQGPQFIFQYYREEENGRGNFPPRFSGLQFPNYSSELNVNALELDDSALYLCASSEGQGNSPLHFGNGTRLTVT.

The chain uses TRBV10-3 and TRBJ1-2; 10 nucleotides match TRBD1. V was clipped by 3 bases and J by 3 bases; unmatched bases: 4. The CDR3 is made up of 15 amino acids. Germline assignment: CDR1 ENHRY and CDR2 SYGVKD. CDR3 sequence: CAISDRDRGDYGYTF. CDR3 DNA: TGTGCCATCAGTGATCGGGACAGGGGTGACTATGGCTACACCTTC.

The V and J genes are TRBV5-1 and TRBJ2-1, with 8 bases identical to TRBD2. The CDR3 is made up of 14 amino acids. Germline V gene sequence: CDR1 SGHRS, CDR2 YFSETQ. Trimming cost V 5 bases and J 8 bases; bases outside gene matches: 9. The DNA for the CDR3 is TGCGCCAGCAGGTCGACCAGCGGGAGTGATGAGCAGTTCTTC. This codes for CASRSTSGSDEQFF.

This chain links TRBV19 with TRBJ1-1; 8 bases agree with TRBD1. Looked up from germline, CDR1 is LNHDA and CDR2 is SQIVND (reference sequence). This CDR3 spans 16 amino acids. V gave up 3 bases and J gave up 1 base; unmatched junction bases: 7. CDR3 nucleotide sequence: TGTGCCAGTAGTATTCCACCCGGGACAGGGAACACTGAAGCTTTCTTT. It yields the protein CASSIPPGTGNTEAFF.

This clone was picked up many times. V gene TRBV7-8 combines with J gene TRBJ2-2, with D unresolved. Germline values: CDR1 SGHVS, CDR2 FQNEAQ. The germline V and J ends were trimmed by 3 bases and 5 bases, with 4 bases remaining between them. The CDR3 sequence is 12 residues long. In nucleotides, the CDR3 is TGTGCCAGCAGCTTTAGAACCGGGGAGCTGTTTTTT. Translation: CASSFRTGELFF.

V gene TRBV19 combines with J gene TRBJ1-2; 7 bases agree with TRBD1. V lost 3 bases to trimming and J lost 0 bases; unmatched junction nucleotides: 4. CDR1 is LNHDA and CDR2 is SQIVND in the germline V gene (reference sequence). This CDR3 has 15 amino acids. CDR3 sequence: CASSIGGTANYGYTF. Here the CDR3 DNA reads TGTGCCAGTAGTATTGGTGGGACAGCTAACTATGGCTACACCTTC.

The V and J genes are TRBV5-6 and TRBJ1-2; 9 bases agree with TRBD1. This CDR3 has 13 residues. CDR1 is SGHDT and CDR2 is YYEEEE in the germline V gene. V lost 6 bases to trimming and J lost 4 bases; unmatched junction nucleotides: 4. CDR3: CASTPDRGYGYTF. The DNA for the CDR3 is TGTGCCAGCACCCCGGACAGGGGCTATGGCTACACCTTC.